This TCR beta chain was observed in a study of blood T cell repertoires in COVID-19. On the study more broadly: The United States, Italy and Spain supplied acute and convalescent COVID-19 samples.

After removal of 1 base from V and 5 bases from J, the junction contained 1 base not matched to a gene. Germline V gives CDR1 LGHDT, CDR2 YNNKEL (reference sequence). The CDR3 consists of 14 residues. Some clones are missing from TCRdb's copy, which holds only in-frame ones; the method was immunoSEQ multiplex PCR. The repertoire holds about 58,000 clones, with roughly 79% as singletons. The TCR sequence derives from a human donor in a cohort sampled during active COVID-19. The chain combines TRBV3-1 (or the pseudogene TRBV3-2) with TRBJ1-2, with 10 bases lining up with TRBD1. Sequences were obtained from peripheral blood. CDR3 coding DNA: TGTGCCAGCAGCCAAGGGACAGGGGGATATGGCTACACCTTC. Translated, it gives CASSQGTGGYGYTF.